This T cell receptor beta chain emerged from a study of T-cell memory formation after mild COVID-19. TCRdb called the 5' RACE reads again in MiXCR, with one record for every CDR3 protein. The sample contains approximately 98,000 distinct CDR3 sequences, roughly a sixth of which appear only once. The CDR3 has 14 amino acids. Germline V gene sequence: CDR1 SGHTA, CDR2 FQGNSA. V lost 2 bases to trimming and J lost 1 base, with 7 bases between them. V usage is TRBV7-2 and J usage is TRBJ2-3, with D unresolved. The clonotype originates from a man aged 18 to 29 who had mild COVID-19 (a few samples of this study predate the infection). Cell type and time point are not known. Sequencing was performed on PBMCs or a T cell subset sorted from them (not recorded which). DNA of the CDR3: TGTGCCAGCAGCTTAAATCCCCGCACAGATACGCAGTATTTT. It specifies CASSLNPRTDTQYF. The entire variable domain, with the rest obtained from reference TRBV7-2 and TRBJ2-3, is as follows: GAGVSQSPSNKVTEKGKDVELRCDPISGHTALYWYRQSLGQGLEFLIYFQGNSAPDKSGLPSDRFSAERTGGSVSTLTIQRTQQEDSAVYLCASSLNPRTDTQYFGPGTRLTVL.